This is a list of T cell receptor beta chains from one sample in a study of blood T cells in healthy people across ages. TCRdb reprocessed the 5' RACE reads via MiXCR and lists one record per CDR3 protein. Altogether about 1.5 million distinct CDR3 sequences are present, roughly 43% being singletons, with the ten largest covering around 4%. Sequenced: blood. The source is a woman younger than 30 in good health. Both conserved end residues are part of each CDR3. A D gene is named only where the DNA matches it firmly. Expanded clones are given a class, and other clones once, few, many or no size at all.

>-|few|TRBJ1-1|13|TRBV7-9
TGTGCCAGCAAGGACAGTTGGGGCACTGAAGCTTTCTTT
CASKDSWGTEAFF
>TRBD1|-|TRBJ2-5|14|TRBV6-2/TRBV6-3
TGTGCCAGCAGCCGGGACAGGTACCAAGAGACCCAGTACTTC
CASSRDRYQETQYF
>TRBD1|-|TRBJ1-1|15|TRBV25-1
TGTGCCAGCAGTGAGATAGGACAGGGGAACACTGAAGCTTTCTTT
CASSEIGQGNTEAFF
>TRBD2|many|TRBJ2-7|14|TRBV27
TGTGCCAGCAGTGGGACTAGCGGGGGTTACGAGCAGTACTTC
CASSGTSGGYEQYF
>-|-|TRBJ2-5|15|TRBV11-2
TGTGCCAGCAAAACGGGAGCGGCGGGACAAGAGACCCAGTACTTC
CASKTGAAGQETQYF
>TRBD1|-|TRBJ2-1|17|TRBV6-2/TRBV6-3
TGTGCCAGCAGTACCCCCGGACAGGATAGATGGTACAATGAGCAGTTCTTC
CASSTPGQDRWYNEQFF
>-|-|TRBJ2-5|12|TRBV6-1
TGTGCCAGCAGTCTGCCGGTAGAGACCCAGTACTTC
CASSLPVETQYF
>-|-|TRBJ1-5|15|TRBV27
TGTGCCAGCAGTAACCAGGGGTATGAGGATCAGCCCCAGCATTTT
CASSNQGYEDQPQHF
>TRBD2|-|TRBJ2-7|16|TRBV4-1
TGCGCCAGCAGCCAAGTCGGCCTAGCGGGAAAAAGCGAGCAGTACTTC
CASSQVGLAGKSEQYF
>-|few|TRBJ1-2|15|TRBV3-1
TGTGCCAGCAGCCAAGATCATGGGGCCCGGCATGGCTACACCTTC
CASSQDHGARHGYTF
>-|-|TRBJ2-1|15|TRBV4-2
TGTGCCAGCAGCCATTTTCCATCCAGCGGCAATGAGCAGTTCTTC
CASSHFPSSGNEQFF
>-|-|TRBJ2-4|14|TRBV12-3/TRBV12-4
TGTGCCAGCAGTACGAGACAGGGGAGGGACATTCAGTACTTC
CASSTRQGRDIQYF
>TRBD1|-|TRBJ2-3|13|TRBV20-1
TGCAGTGCGGCCACAGGGGGCCGGGATACGCAGTATTTT
CSAATGGRDTQYF
>TRBD1|few|TRBJ1-2|15|TRBV20-1
TGCAGTGCTAGAGATGAGGGCAGGGGGATCTATGGCTACACCTTC
CSARDEGRGIYGYTF
>-|-|TRBJ2-4|14|TRBV20-1
TGCAGTGCTAGACAGGAAATAGCCAAAAACATTCAGTACTTC
CSARQEIAKNIQYF
>-|-|TRBJ1-1|14|TRBV10-3
TGTGCCATCAGTGAACCGACAGTGAACACTGAAGCTTTCTTT
CAISEPTVNTEAFF
>-|-|TRBJ2-1|13|TRBV7-9
TGTGCCAGCAGCTTAGTGGCTAGCGATGAGCAGTTCTTC
CASSLVASDEQFF
>-|-|TRBJ1-5|15|TRBV15
TGTACCACCAGAAGAGAAACAGGCGTCAATCAGCCCCAGCATTTT
CTTRRETGVNQPQHF
>TRBD2|-|TRBJ2-1|14|TRBV24-1
TGTGCCACCAGTGGTAGCGGGAGTCGGCATGAGCAGTTCTTC
CATSGSGSRHEQFF
>-|few|TRBJ1-6|14|TRBV14
TGTGCCAGCAGCCTCACCGGACTGTATTCACCCCTCCACTTT
CASSLTGLYSPLHF
>-|many|TRBJ1-4|14|TRBV7-2
TGTGCCAGCAGCTTAGGGCGGACTAATGAAAAACTGTTTTTT
CASSLGRTNEKLFF
>-|-|TRBJ1-2|17|TRBV3-1
TGTGCCAGCAGCCAAGATCCCAGGGGCAGGGCCCCCTATGGCTACACCTTC
CASSQDPRGRAPYGYTF
>-|-|TRBJ2-1|17|TRBV20-1
TGCAGTGCTAGCTCCTCGGGAGCAGGTTGGTCCTACAATGAGCAGTTCTTC
CSASSSGAGWSYNEQFF
>TRBD1|few|TRBJ2-7|15|TRBV7-2
TGTGCCAGCAGTCCCGGGACAGGGAGTAACTACGAGCAGTACTTC
CASSPGTGSNYEQYF
>TRBD1|-|TRBJ1-2|14|TRBV7-2
TGTGCCAGCAGCTCCCGACAGGGGGGGAATGGCTACACCTTC
CASSSRQGGNGYTF
>-|-|TRBJ2-2|15|TRBV9
TGTGCCAGGGCGCACGGGCCGAACAACACCGGGGAGCTGTTTTTT
CARAHGPNNTGELFF
>-|-|TRBJ2-5|15|TRBV20-1
TGCAGTGCTAGAGATCCCCGGAGAAACCAAGAGACCCAGTACTTC
CSARDPRRNQETQYF
>TRBD1|few|TRBJ2-1|15|TRBV5-6
TGTGCCAGCAGCTACCGGGACAGGGTTTTGGATGAGCAGTTCTTC
CASSYRDRVLDEQFF
>-|once|TRBJ2-1|12|TRBV28
TGTGCCAGCAGGCCATGGTACAATGAGCAGTTCTTC
CASRPWYNEQFF
>-|few|TRBJ2-7|14|TRBV9
TGTGCCAGCAGCGCCCGGGACACTAACTACGAGCAGTACTTC
CASSARDTNYEQYF
>-|-|TRBJ2-7|16|TRBV10-3
TGTGCCATCAGTGTCGCATACCGGGACAAAGGCTACGAGCAGTACTTC
CAISVAYRDKGYEQYF
>-|-|TRBJ2-5|14|TRBV11-2
TGTGCCAGCAGCTTAGTGGCAGACGAAGAGACCCAGTACTTC
CASSLVADEETQYF
>-|few|TRBJ2-3|12|TRBV20-1
TGCAGCCTGGACAGTAATACAGATACGCAGTATTTT
CSLDSNTDTQYF
>TRBD1|-|TRBJ2-7|13|TRBV29-1
TGCAGCGTTCAAATAGACAGGGCCAGCGAGCAGTACTTC
CSVQIDRASEQYF
>-|-|TRBJ2-7|14|TRBV6-2/TRBV6-3
TGTGCCGGCAGGCGACGGGGACCGATCTACGAGCAGTACTTC
CAGRRRGPIYEQYF
>-|few|TRBJ1-4|14|TRBV19
TGTGCCAGTAGAGGCGGGGGCGAGATTGAAAAACTGTTTTTT
CASRGGGEIEKLFF
>-|-|TRBJ1-2|15|TRBV5-5
TGTGCCAGCACCTCCGACCTAGAAATTAACTATGGCTACACCTTC
CASTSDLEINYGYTF
>-|-|TRBJ2-7|14|TRBV7-2
TGTGCCAGCAGCCAACGGGTAGACTCCTACGAGCAGTACTTC
CASSQRVDSYEQYF
>TRBD1|few|TRBJ2-7|13|TRBV20-1
TGCAGTGCGGTTAGGACAGGGGGCCGCGAGCAGTACTTC
CSAVRTGGREQYF
>-|once|TRBJ1-1|9|TRBV29-1
TGCAGCGTTGGCCTGCCAGCTTTCTTT
CSVGLPAFF
>TRBD2|few|TRBJ2-7|15|TRBV4-3
TGCGCCAGCAGCCAGAGGGGCGGGAGTTATTACGAGCAGTACTTC
CASSQRGGSYYEQYF
>TRBD1|-|TRBJ1-4|15|TRBV5-6
TGTGCCAGCAGCCCACAGGGGGCAGCCAATGAAAAACTGTTTTTT
CASSPQGAANEKLFF
>-|-|TRBJ2-2|14|TRBV3-1
TGTGCCAGCAGCCAAGTGGGTTGGAGCGGGGAGCTGTTTTTT
CASSQVGWSGELFF
>-|few|TRBJ1-1|13|TRBV20-1
TGCAGTGCCCCTCTTACGGGGCAGTCTGAAGCTTTCTTT
CSAPLTGQSEAFF
>-|-|TRBJ2-7|11|TRBV29-1
TGCAGCGTACTGAAGCGGGACGAGCAGTACTTC
CSVLKRDEQYF
>TRBD1|-|TRBJ2-7|15|TRBV18
TGTGCCAGCTCACCACCGGGAAGGACAGGGAACGAGCAGTACTTC
CASSPPGRTGNEQYF
>-|-|TRBJ2-1|12|TRBV6-5
TGTGCCAGCAGGGACTGGTACAATGAGCAGTTCTTC
CASRDWYNEQFF
>-|-|TRBJ2-5|14|TRBV29-1
TGCAGCGTTGAACCCTCAGGACAGCAAGAGACCCAGTACTTC
CSVEPSGQQETQYF
>TRBD1|once|TRBJ2-3|16|TRBV5-1
TGCGCCAGCAGCTCCTGGGACAGGGTCAGCGCAGATACGCAGTATTTT
CASSSWDRVSADTQYF
>-|many|TRBJ2-1|14|TRBV7-2
TGTGCCAGCAGCTTAGCGGTTGGCTACAATGAGCAGTTCTTC
CASSLAVGYNEQFF
>TRBD1|-|TRBJ2-7|17|TRBV4-1
TGCGCCAGCAGCCAGTTAATGGGGACAGGGGGCTCCTACGAGCAGTACTTC
CASSQLMGTGGSYEQYF
>TRBD1|few|TRBJ2-7|12|TRBV29-1
TGCAGCGTTGGGGACAGGACCTACGAGCAGTACTTC
CSVGDRTYEQYF
>-|-|TRBJ1-1|16|TRBV20-1
TGCAGTGCTAGAGGCCCCCCGGAGGCGTTCAACACTGAAGCTTTCTTT
CSARGPPEAFNTEAFF